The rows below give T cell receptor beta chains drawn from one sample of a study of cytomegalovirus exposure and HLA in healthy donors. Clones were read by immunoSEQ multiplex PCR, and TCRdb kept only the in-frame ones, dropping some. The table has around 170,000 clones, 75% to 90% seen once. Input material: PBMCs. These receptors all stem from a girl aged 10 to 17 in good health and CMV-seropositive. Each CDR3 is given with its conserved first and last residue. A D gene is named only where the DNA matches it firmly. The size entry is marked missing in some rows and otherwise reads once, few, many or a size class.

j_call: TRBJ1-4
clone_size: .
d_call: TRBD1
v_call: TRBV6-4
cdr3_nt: TGTGCCAGCAGGGGGACAGGGGAAAGTGAAAAACTGTTTTTT
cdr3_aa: CASRGTGESEKLFF

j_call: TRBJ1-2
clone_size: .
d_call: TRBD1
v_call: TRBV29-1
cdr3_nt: TGCAGCATTGACAGGGGGGACTATGGCTACACCTTC
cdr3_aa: CSIDRGDYGYTF

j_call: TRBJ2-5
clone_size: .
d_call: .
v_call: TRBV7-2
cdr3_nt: TGTGCCAGCAGCCCGCTGCGGGAGACCCAGTACTTC
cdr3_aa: CASSPLRETQYF

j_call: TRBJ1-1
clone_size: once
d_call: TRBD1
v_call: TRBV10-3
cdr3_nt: TGTGCCAGTACAGGGGGCGGCACTGAAGCTTTCTTT
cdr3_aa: CASTGGGTEAFF

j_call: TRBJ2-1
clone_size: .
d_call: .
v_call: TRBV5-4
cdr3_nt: TGTGCCAGCAGCTCCGCTAGGAATGAGCAGTTCTTC
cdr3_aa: CASSSARNEQFF

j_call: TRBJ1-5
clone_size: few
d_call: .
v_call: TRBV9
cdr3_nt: TGTGCCAGCAACGTCAGGGAGGGGGTGGTACAGCCCCAGCATTTT
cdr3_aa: CASNVREGVVQPQHF

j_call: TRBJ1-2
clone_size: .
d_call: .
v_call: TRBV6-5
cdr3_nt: TGTGCCAGCAGTCCCTGGGGGGGTATGGGCTACACCTTC
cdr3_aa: CASSPWGGMGYTF

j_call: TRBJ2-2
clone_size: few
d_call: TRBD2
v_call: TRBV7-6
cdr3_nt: TGTGCCAGCAGCGAAGGCGGGAGGGACGATTCGAACACCGGGGAGCTGTTTTTT
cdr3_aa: CASSEGGRDDSNTGELFF

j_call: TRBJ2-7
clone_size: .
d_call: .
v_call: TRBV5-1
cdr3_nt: TGCGCCAGCAGAGCACTTTTTAGCGGCACGGGGGACGAGCAGTACTTC
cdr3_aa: CASRALFSGTGDEQYF

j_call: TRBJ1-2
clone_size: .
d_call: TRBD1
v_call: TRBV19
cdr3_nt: TGTGCCAGTAGTACGGACAGGGGAACGGGCGGCTACACCTTC
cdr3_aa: CASSTDRGTGGYTF

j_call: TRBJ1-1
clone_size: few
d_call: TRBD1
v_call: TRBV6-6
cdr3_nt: TGTGCCAGCCGGGACAGTCTTTACACTGAAGCTTTCTTT
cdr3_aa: CASRDSLYTEAFF

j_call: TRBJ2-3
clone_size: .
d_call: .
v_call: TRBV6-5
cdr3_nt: TGTGCCAGCAGTTACAGGGAGACAGATACGCAGTATTTT
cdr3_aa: CASSYRETDTQYF

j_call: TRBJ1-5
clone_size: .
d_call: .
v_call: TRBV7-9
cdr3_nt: TGTGCCAGCAGCTCTCCCAATCAGCCCCAGCATTTT
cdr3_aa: CASSSPNQPQHF

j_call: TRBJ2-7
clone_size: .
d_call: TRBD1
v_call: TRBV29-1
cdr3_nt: TGCAGCGTTGTGTGGCAGGGGGCCCCTTCTTCTTCCTACGAGCAGTACTTC
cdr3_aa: CSVVWQGAPSSSYEQYF

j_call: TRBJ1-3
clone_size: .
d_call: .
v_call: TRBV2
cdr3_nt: TGTGCCAGCAGGGCGACCTGGTACCTGGAGAACACCATATATTTT
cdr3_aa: CASRATWYLENTIYF

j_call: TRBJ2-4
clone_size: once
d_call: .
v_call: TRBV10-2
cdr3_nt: TGCGCCAGCAGGGACTACAGGGGCCCACTAGCCAAAAACATTCAGTACTTC
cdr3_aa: CASRDYRGPLAKNIQYF

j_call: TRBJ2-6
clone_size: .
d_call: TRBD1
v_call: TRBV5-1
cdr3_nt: TGCGCCAGCAGCTTGTATTCCCCGGGACAGGGGACTAGTGGGGCCAACGTCCTGACTTTC
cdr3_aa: CASSLYSPGQGTSGANVLTF

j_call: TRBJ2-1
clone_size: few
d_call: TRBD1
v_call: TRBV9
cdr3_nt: TGTGCCAGCAGCGGCGCTGGACAGGGCAATGAGCAGTTCTTC
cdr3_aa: CASSGAGQGNEQFF

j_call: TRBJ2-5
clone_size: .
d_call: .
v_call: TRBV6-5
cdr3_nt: TGTGCCAGCAGTTTACAGTTGGGAGGCCAAGAGACCCAGTACTTC
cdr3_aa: CASSLQLGGQETQYF

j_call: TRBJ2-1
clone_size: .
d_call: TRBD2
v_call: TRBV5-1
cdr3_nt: TGCGCCAGCAGCTTGCTCTCGCCAGCGGGAGTGGTCAATGAGCAGTTCTTC
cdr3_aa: CASSLLSPAGVVNEQFF

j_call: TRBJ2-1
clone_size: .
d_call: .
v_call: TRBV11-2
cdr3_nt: TGTGCCAGCAGCTTAGAGATTGCGGCAGTCTCCTACAATGAGCAGTTCTTC
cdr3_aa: CASSLEIAAVSYNEQFF

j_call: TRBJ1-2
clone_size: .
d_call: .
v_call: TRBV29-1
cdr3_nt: TGCAGCGTTGAAGATCAAAGGACAGTTAACTATGGCTACACCTTC
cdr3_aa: CSVEDQRTVNYGYTF

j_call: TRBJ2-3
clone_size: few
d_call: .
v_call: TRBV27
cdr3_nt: TGTGCCAGCAGTTTATTCGAGGGCCGATCAGATACGCAGTATTTT
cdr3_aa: CASSLFEGRSDTQYF

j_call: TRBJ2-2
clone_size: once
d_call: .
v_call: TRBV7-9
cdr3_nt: TGTGCCAGCAGCTTAGTAATCACCGGGGAGCTGTTTTTT
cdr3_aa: CASSLVITGELFF

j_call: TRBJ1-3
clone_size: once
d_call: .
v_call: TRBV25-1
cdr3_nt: TGTGCCAGCAGTGAATCTGAGGCTGGAAACACCATATATTTT
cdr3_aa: CASSESEAGNTIYF

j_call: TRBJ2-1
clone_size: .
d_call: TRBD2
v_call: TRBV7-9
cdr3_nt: TGTGCCAGCAGCCCAATCGGGACTAGCGGGAATGAGCAGTTCTTC
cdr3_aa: CASSPIGTSGNEQFF

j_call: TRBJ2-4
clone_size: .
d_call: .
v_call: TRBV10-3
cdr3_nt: TGTGCCATCAAACCAAGCATTTTCGAAAACATTCAGTACTTC
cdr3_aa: CAIKPSIFENIQYF

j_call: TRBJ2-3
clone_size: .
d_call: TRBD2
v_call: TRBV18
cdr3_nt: TGTGCCAGCTCACCACCTGGACTAGCTCCAGATACGCAGTATTTT
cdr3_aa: CASSPPGLAPDTQYF

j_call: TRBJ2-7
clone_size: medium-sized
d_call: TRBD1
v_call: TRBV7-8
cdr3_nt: TGTGCCAGCAGCGGGACAGGGGGCTGGCACGAGCAGTACTTC
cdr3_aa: CASSGTGGWHEQYF

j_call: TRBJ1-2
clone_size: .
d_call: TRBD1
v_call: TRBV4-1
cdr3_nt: TGCGCCAGCAGCCAAACAGGGGCAAACGTGGGCAATGGCTACACCTTC
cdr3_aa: CASSQTGANVGNGYTF

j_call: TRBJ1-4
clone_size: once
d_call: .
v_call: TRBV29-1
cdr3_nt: TGCAGCGCTCAGGAGGTCGGTGAAAAACTGTTTTTT
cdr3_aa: CSAQEVGEKLFF

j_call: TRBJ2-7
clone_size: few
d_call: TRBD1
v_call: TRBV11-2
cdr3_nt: TGTGCCAGCAGCTTTAGGACAGGGGAAAACGAGCAGTACTTC
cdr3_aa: CASSFRTGENEQYF

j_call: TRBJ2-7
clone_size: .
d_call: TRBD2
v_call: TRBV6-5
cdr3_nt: TGTGCCAGCAGTTACACACCGGGACTAGGCTACTACGAGCAGTACTTC
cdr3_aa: CASSYTPGLGYYEQYF

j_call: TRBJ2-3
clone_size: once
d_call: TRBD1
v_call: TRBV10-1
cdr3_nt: TGCGCCAGCAGTGAGGGGACAGACACAGATACGCAGTATTTT
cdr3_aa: CASSEGTDTDTQYF

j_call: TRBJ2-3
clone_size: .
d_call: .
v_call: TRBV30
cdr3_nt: TGTGCCTGGAGCCATACCGGAGCTACAGATACGCAGTATTTT
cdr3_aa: CAWSHTGATDTQYF

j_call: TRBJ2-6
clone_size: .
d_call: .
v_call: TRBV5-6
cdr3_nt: TGTGCCAGCAGCTTGGTCTGGGGGCTGGGTGCTGGGGCCAACGTCCTGACTTTC
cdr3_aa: CASSLVWGLGAGANVLTF

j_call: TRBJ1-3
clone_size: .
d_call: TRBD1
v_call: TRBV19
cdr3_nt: TGTGCCAGTGGGACAGGGGTGAATGGAAACACCATATATTTT
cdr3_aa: CASGTGVNGNTIYF

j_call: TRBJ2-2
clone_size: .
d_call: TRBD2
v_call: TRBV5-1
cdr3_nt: TGCGCCAGCAGCTGGGGAGGGATCGGGGAGCTGTTTTTT
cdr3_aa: CASSWGGIGELFF

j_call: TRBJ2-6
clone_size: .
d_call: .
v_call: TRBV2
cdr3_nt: TGTGCCAGCAGCCGTAGTTTCTCTGGGGCCAACGTCCTGACTTTC
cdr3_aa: CASSRSFSGANVLTF

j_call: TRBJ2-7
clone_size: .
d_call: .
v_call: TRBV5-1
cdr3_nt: TGCGCCAGCAGCTTGGAACACAGAGACTACGAGCAGTACTTC
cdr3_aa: CASSLEHRDYEQYF

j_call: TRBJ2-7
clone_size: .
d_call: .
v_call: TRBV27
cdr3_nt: TGTGCCAGCAGTAGGGGCCCCACCTCCTACGAGCAGTACTTC
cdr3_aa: CASSRGPTSYEQYF

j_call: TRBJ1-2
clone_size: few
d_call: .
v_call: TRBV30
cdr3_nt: TGTGCCTGGAGTTTGTGGGGAGGGAGCTATGGCTACACCTTC
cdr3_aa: CAWSLWGGSYGYTF

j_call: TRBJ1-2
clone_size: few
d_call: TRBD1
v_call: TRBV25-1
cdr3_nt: TGTGCCAGCAGAACCGGGACAGACTATGGCTACACCTTC
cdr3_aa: CASRTGTDYGYTF

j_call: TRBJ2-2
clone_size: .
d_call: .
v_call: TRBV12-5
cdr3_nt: TGTGCTAGTGTTAAGGCAGGGGAGAGGACCGGGGAGCTGTTTTTT
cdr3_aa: CASVKAGERTGELFF

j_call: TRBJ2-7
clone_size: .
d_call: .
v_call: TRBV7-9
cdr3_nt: TGTGCCAGCAGCCGATCGCAGGTGTCACAGGGATACGAGCAGTACTTC
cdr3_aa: CASSRSQVSQGYEQYF

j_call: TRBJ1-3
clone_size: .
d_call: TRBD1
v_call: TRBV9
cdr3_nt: TGTGCCAGCAGCGTAGCTGGGACAGGGTCCGGAAACACCATATATTTT
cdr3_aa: CASSVAGTGSGNTIYF

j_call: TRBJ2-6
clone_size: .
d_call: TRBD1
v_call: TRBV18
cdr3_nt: TGTGCCAGCTCCCCTCGACAGGGGGGGTCTGGGGCCAACGTCCTGACTTTC
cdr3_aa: CASSPRQGGSGANVLTF

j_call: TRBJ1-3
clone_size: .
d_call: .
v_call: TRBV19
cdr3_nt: TGTGCCAGTAGTATAGAACAGCCTGGAAACACCATATATTTT
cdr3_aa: CASSIEQPGNTIYF

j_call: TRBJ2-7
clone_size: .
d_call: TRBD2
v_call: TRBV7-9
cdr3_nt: TGTGCCAGCAGCAGGACTAGCGGGAGACCCTACGAGCAGTACTTC
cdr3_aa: CASSRTSGRPYEQYF

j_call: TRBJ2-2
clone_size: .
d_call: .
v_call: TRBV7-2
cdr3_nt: TGTGCCAGCAGCTTTCAGGGGGGAATCGGGGAGCTGTTTTTT
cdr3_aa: CASSFQGGIGELFF

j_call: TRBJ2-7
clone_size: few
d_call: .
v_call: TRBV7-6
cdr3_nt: TGTGCCAGCAGCCAAGCCGGTTACGAGCAGTACTTC
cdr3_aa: CASSQAGYEQYF

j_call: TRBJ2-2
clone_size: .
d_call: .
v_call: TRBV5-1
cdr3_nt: TGCGCCAGCAGCTTGCCTAGCTGGAACACCGGGGAGCTGTTTTTT
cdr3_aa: CASSLPSWNTGELFF

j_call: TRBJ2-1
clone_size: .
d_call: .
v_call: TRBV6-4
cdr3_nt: TGTGCCAGCAGTGACGGACAGAGCTCCTACAATGAGCAGTTCTTC
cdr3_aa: CASSDGQSSYNEQFF